The 18 T cell receptor beta chains reported below all come from one sample, sequenced in a study of T-cell memory formation after mild COVID-19. TCRdb independently ran MiXCR on the 5' RACE reads; one entry per CDR3 protein. The sample contains hundreds of thousands of distinct CDR3 sequences, around 20% of which appear only once. The sample consisted of PBMCs or a T cell subset sorted from them (not recorded which). The source is an adult woman who had mild COVID-19 (a few samples of this study predate the infection). Cell type and time point are not known.

The table lists this clonotype with a few counts. The CDR3 DNA reads as TGCAGTGCAAGGGACAGGGGCAGGGATAATTCACCCCTCCACTTT. Translation: CSARDRGRDNSPLHF. The chain uses TRBV20-1 and TRBJ1-6; TRBD1 aligns across 10 bases. The V gene's germline CDR1 is DFQATT and CDR2 SNEGSKA (reference sequence). The CDR3 is 15 amino acids. After removal of 6 bases from V and 5 bases from J, the junction contained 7 bases not matched to a gene.

The chain is built from TRBV4-1 and TRBJ2-7; 10 bases align to TRBD2. J gave up 3 bases and V 1 base, and 9 bases lay outside the gene matches. The CDR3 has 17 residues. Germline V CDR1 and CDR2: MGHRA, YSYEKL. The CDR3 DNA reads TGCGCCAGCAGCCAAGCGGAAGTAGCGGGGGGCCTCTACGAGCAGTACTTC. Its translation is CASSQAEVAGGLYEQYF.

This clonotype has just a few counts. The chain carries TRBV25-1 and TRBJ1-4, with D tentatively TRBD1 (6 bases). Per germline, CDR1 MGHDK and CDR2 SYGVNS. V lost 7 bases, J lost 8 bases, and 17 bases lay in between. This CDR3 comprises 14 residues. DNA of the CDR3: TGTGCCAGCACAAAACAGGGATTTTCGGAAAAACTGTTTTTT. Translation gives CASTKQGFSEKLFF.

The chain recombines TRBV12-3 or TRBV12-4 with TRBJ2-5; 9 bases match TRBD2. V lost 5 bases, J lost 5 bases, and 6 bases stayed unmatched. This CDR3 is built from 14 residues. Here the CDR3 reads CASSRQTSGETQYF. In DNA, the CDR3 is TGTGCCAGCAGTCGTCAAACTAGCGGGGAGACCCAGTACTTC.

This rearrangement joins TRBV15 to TRBJ1-3; tentative D call: TRBD1 (6 bases). Germline-derived CDR1 and CDR2 are LNHNV and YYDKDF (reference sequence). This CDR3 is built from 16 residues. The V end lost 4 bases, the J end lost 0 bases, and 13 bases lay between the germline ends. The CDR3 region has the DNA TGTGCCACCAGCAAAGACAGGTCGATCTCTGGAAACACCATATATTTT. Translated: CATSKDRSISGNTIYF.

This clonotype was counted between two and nine times. J is TRBJ2-1 and V is TRBV4-1, with TRBD2 matching 7 bases. The germline V gene encodes CDR1 MGHRA and CDR2 YSYEKL. V shed 0 bases, J shed 16 bases, and the junction held 9 bases outside the gene matches. This CDR3 is built from 13 residues. This chain's CDR3 is CASSQDPGGWKFF. The CDR3 DNA sequence: TGCGCCAGCAGCCAAGATCCGGGGGGATGGAAATTCTTC.

This clonotype is a singleton in its sample. This chain joins TRBV24-1 and TRBJ1-5, with a tentative D call TRBD1 (5 bases). This CDR3 is built from 14 residues. Germline V gene sequence: CDR1 KGHDR, CDR2 SFDVKD. V was trimmed by 1 base and J by 5 bases, leaving 8 bases between them. CDR3 nucleotides: TGTGCCACCAGTGATTTTAGGGGAGATCAGCCCCAGCATTTT. It is translated as CATSDFRGDQPQHF.

This chain links TRBV7-9 with TRBJ2-5; 7 positions agree with TRBD2. CDR1 SEHNR and CDR2 FQNEAQ come from the germline V gene (reference sequence). The CDR3 spans 16 residues. The V and J ends lost 1 base and 3 bases, in that order; junction bases with no gene match: 8. CDR3 amino acids: CASSLVWSGTKETQYF. The CDR3, as DNA: TGTGCCAGCAGCTTAGTATGGAGCGGGACCAAAGAGACCCAGTACTTC.

This clonotype appeared a few times. The V gene is TRBV5-5, the J gene TRBJ1-2, with 10 bases that match TRBD1. Germline V lookup: CDR1 SGHKS, CDR2 YYEKEE (reference sequence). The CDR3 sequence is 17 residues long. J gave up 0 bases and V 4 bases, and 9 bases lay outside the gene matches. CDR3 coding DNA: TGTGCCAGCAGCCCGCGGACAGGGGGAGACCCTAACTATGGCTACACCTTC. Protein: CASSPRTGGDPNYGYTF.

This clonotype was seen a few times. CDR3 nucleotide sequence: TGTGCCGGTAATCTGGGGACTAGCGGCGTGGATGGTTACTTC. Translation gives CAGNLGTSGVDGYF. The chain employs TRBV30 and TRBJ2-7; 11 bases agree with TRBD2. V shed 8 bases and J 13 bases; nucleotides not matched to a gene: 19. The CDR3 is made up of 14 amino acids. Germline values: CDR1 GTSNPN, CDR2 SVGIG (reference sequence).

This clonotype was recorded at least ten times. V is TRBV6-6 and J is TRBJ2-7; 8 nucleotides match TRBD1. The V gene's germline CDR1 is MNHNY and CDR2 SVGAGI (reference sequence). Losses at the gene ends were 2 bases for V and 3 bases for J; bases not matched to a gene: 3. There are 14 residues in the CDR3. The CDR3 DNA reads as TGTGCCAGCAGTTACCCCGGGACAGGCTACGAGCAGTACTTC. This gives the protein CASSYPGTGYEQYF.

V usage is TRBV6-5 and J usage is TRBJ1-5, with 7 bases matching TRBD1. The J segment lost 1 base and the V segment lost 5 bases, leaving 5 bases of the junction unmatched. In germline, CDR1 is MNHEY, CDR2 SVGAGI. CDR3 length: 15 residues. The CDR3 DNA is TGTGCCAGCAGTGACGGGACAGCGAGCAATCAGCCCCAGCATTTT. This encodes CASSDGTASNQPQHF.

V gene TRBV4-2 combines with J gene TRBJ2-2; the match to TRBD2 covers 7 bases. This CDR3 contains 16 residues. V was pared by 11 bases and J by 0 bases, with 12 bases of the junction left unmatched. In germline, CDR1 is LGHNA, CDR2 YNFKEQ. The CDR3, as DNA: TGTGCCGCATGCGAACGGGGGGATGCGAACACCGGGGAGCTGTTTTTT. Amino acids: CAACERGDANTGELFF.

This clonotype was detected a few times. The CDR3: CASSTRRQTQYF. For the CDR3, the DNA is TGTGCCAGCAGTACCCGGAGACAGACCCAGTACTTC. The chain links TRBV6-6 to TRBJ2-5; no reliable D call. The germline V gene has CDR1 MNHNY and CDR2 SVGAGI (reference sequence). Trimming cost V 5 bases and J 6 bases, with 10 bases left between them. This CDR3 spans 12 amino acids.

CDR3 in amino acids: CASSFRTRSPSSYNEQFF. The CDR3 DNA reads as TGTGCCAGCAGCTTCCGGACTAGATCCCCTAGCTCCTACAATGAGCAGTTCTTC. This sequence joins TRBV7-6 and TRBJ2-1; 7 nucleotides align to TRBD2. Trimming at V came to 3 bases and at J to 0 bases, leaving 11 bases not matched to a gene. This CDR3 spans 18 amino acids. Germline-derived CDR1 and CDR2 are SGHVS and FNYEAQ.

Only a few counts were recorded for this clonotype. The chain carries TRBV10-2 and TRBJ2-2, with TRBD1 as a possible D gene (5 bases). Trimming left V 2 bases short and J 7 bases short, with 11 bases between. Germline V lookup: CDR1 WSHSY, CDR2 SAAADI. The CDR3 consists of 14 residues. The CDR3 DNA reads as TGCGCCAGCAGTGAGCAGGGAAGGGGCGGGGAGCTGTTTTTT. Amino acid sequence: CASSEQGRGGELFF.

The chain joins TRBV5-6 to TRBJ2-7, with D possibly TRBD2 on 6 matching bases. The V and J ends lost 3 bases and 3 bases respectively, with 16 bases between them. Germline V CDR1 and CDR2: SGHDT, YYEEEE. The CDR3 has 15 residues. As DNA, the CDR3 is TGTGCCAGCAGCTCCGTAATGCGGGAACACTACGAGCAGTACTTC. Its protein product is CASSSVMREHYEQYF. The full variable domain, completed using reference TRBV5-6 and TRBJ2-7, is DAGVTQSPTHLIKTRGQQVTLRCSPKSGHDTVSWYQQALGQGPQFIFQYYEEEERQRGNFPDRFSGHQFPNYSSELNVNALLLGDSALYLCASSSVMREHYEQYFGPGTRLTVT.

This clonotype was counted only a few times. The rearrangement uses TRBV6-1 and TRBJ1-1; possible D gene TRBD1, 6 bases. CDR1 is MNHNS, CDR2 SASEGT, per germline. This CDR3 region has 16 residues. The V gene lost 6 bases and the J gene lost 1 base, with 18 bases spanning the gap. The DNA for the CDR3 is TGTGCCAGCAGGAACGATCCCGGGACAAGGAACACTGAAGCTTTCTTT. This translates into CASRNDPGTRNTEAFF.